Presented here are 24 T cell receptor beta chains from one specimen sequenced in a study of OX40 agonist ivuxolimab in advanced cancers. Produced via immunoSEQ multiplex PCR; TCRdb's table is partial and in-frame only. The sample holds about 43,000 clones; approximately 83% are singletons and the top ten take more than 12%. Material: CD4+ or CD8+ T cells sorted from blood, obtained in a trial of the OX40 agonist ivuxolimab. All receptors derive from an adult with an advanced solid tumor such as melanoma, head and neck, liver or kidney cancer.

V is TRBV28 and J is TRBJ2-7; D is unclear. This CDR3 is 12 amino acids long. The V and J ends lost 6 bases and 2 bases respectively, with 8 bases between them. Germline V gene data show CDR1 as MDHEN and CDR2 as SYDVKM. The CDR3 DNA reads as TGTGCCAGCAGGGAATCAACCTACGAGCAGTACTTC. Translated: CASRESTYEQYF. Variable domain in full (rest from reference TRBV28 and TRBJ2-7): DVKVTQSSRYLVKRTGEKVFLECVQDMDHENMFWYRQDPGLGLRLIYFSYDVKMKEKGDIPEGYSVSREKKERFSLILESASTNQTSMYLCASRESTYEQYFGPGTRLTVT.

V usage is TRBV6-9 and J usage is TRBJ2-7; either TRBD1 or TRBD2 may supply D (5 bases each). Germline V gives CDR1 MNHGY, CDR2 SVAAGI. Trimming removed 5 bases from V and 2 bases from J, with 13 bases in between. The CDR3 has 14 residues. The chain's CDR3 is CASSPRDGTYEQYV. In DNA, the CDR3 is TGTGCCAGCAGTCCCCGGGACGGGACCTACGAGCAGTACGTC.

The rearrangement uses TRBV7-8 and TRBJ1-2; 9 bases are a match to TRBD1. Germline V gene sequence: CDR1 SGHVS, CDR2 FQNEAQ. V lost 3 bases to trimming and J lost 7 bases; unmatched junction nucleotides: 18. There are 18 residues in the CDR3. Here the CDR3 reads CASSFSEGQGGFSGGYTF. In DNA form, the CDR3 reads TGTGCCAGCAGCTTTTCTGAGGGACAGGGTGGGTTCTCTGGTGGCTACACCTTC. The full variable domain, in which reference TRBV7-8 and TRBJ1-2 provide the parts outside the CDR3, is GAGVSQSPRYKVAKRGQDVALRCDPISGHVSLFWYQQALGQGPEFLTYFQNEAQLDKSGLPSDRFFAERPEGSVSTLKIQRTQQEDSAVYLCASSFSEGQGGFSGGYTFGSGTRLTVV.

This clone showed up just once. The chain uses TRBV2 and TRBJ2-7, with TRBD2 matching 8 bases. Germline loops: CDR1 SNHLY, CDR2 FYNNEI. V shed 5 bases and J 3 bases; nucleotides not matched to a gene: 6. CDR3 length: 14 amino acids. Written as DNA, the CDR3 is TGTGCCAGCAGTCCGGGACTAGACCTCTACGAGCAGTACTTC. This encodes CASSPGLDLYEQYF.

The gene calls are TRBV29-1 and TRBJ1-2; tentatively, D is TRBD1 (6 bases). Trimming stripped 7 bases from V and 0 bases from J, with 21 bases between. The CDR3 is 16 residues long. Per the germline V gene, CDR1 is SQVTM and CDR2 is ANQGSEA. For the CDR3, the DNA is TGCAGCGCTTCAGGGGCCAGCGGAGCTTCTAACTATGGCTACACCTTC. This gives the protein CSASGASGASNYGYTF.

CDR3 coding DNA: TGTGCCTGGAGTACAGAGTACCAAGAGACCCAGTACTTC. Protein product: CAWSTEYQETQYF. The gene calls are TRBV30 and TRBJ2-5; D ambiguous. The CDR3 has 13 amino acids. Per the germline V gene, CDR1 is GTSNPN and CDR2 is SVGIG (reference sequence). Trimming took off 2 bases at V and 0 bases at J, with 7 bases between the two ends.

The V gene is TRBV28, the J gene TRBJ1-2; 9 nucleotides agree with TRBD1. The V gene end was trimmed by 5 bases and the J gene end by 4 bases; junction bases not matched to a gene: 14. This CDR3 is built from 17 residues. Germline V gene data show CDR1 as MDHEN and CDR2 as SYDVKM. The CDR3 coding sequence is TGTGCCAGCAGTCCCATAACTACAGGGGGCGAACGCTATGGCTACACCTTC. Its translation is CASSPITTGGERYGYTF.

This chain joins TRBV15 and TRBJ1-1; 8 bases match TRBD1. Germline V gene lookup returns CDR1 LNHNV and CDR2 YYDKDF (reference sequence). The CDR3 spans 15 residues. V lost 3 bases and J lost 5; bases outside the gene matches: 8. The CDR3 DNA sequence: TGTGCCACCAGCAGGGACAGGGAGAGTGGAACTGAAGCTTTCTTT. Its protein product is CATSRDRESGTEAFF. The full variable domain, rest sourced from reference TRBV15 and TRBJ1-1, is DAMVIQNPRYQVTQFGKPVTLSCSQTLNHNVMYWYQQKSSQAPKLLFHYYDKDFNNEADTPDNFQSRRPNTSFCFLDIRSPGLGDTAMYLCATSRDRESGTEAFFGQGTRLTVV.

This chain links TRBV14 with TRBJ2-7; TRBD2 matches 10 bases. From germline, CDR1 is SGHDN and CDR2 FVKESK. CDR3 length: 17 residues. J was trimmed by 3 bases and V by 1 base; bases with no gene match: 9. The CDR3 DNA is TGTGCCAGCAGCCAAGGTTGGCTAGCGGGAGAGGTCTACGAGCAGTACTTC. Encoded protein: CASSQGWLAGEVYEQYF. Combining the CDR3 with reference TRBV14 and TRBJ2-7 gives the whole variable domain EAGVTQFPSHSVIEKGQTVTLRCDPISGHDNLYWYRRVMGKEIKFLLHFVKESKQDESGMPNNRFLAERTGGTYSTLKVQPAELEDSGVYFCASSQGWLAGEVYEQYFGPGTRLTVT.

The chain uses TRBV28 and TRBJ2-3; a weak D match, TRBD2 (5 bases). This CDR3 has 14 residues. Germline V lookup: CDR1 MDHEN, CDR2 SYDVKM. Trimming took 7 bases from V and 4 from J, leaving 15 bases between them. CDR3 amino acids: CASKKDGNSDTQYF. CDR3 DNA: TGTGCCAGCAAGAAGGACGGGAACTCAGATACGCAGTATTTT.

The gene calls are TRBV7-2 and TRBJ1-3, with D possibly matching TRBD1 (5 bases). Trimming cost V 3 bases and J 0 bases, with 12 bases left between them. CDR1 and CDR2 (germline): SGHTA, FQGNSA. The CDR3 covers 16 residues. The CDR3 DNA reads TGTGCCAGCAGCTTGGGTGGGGCAGTCTCTGGAAACACCATATATTTT. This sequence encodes CASSLGGAVSGNTIYF. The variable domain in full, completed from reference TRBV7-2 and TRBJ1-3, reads GAGVSQSPSNKVTEKGKDVELRCDPISGHTALYWYRQSLGQGLEFLIYFQGNSAPDKSGLPSDRFSAERTGGSVSTLTIQRTQQEDSAVYLCASSLGGAVSGNTIYFGEGSWLTVV.

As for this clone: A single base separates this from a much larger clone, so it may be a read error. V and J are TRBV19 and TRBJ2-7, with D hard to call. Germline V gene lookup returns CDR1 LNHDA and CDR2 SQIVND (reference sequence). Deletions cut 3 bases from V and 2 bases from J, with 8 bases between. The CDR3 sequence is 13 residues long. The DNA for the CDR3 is TGTGCCAGTAGTATCCGGAGCCCCTACGAGCAGTACTTC. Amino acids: CASSIRSPYEQYF.

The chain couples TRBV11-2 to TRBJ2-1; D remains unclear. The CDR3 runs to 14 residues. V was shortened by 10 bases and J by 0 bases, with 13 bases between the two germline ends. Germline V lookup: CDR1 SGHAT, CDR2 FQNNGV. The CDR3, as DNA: TGTGCCACCGCGCCGACCAGCTCCTACAATGAGCAGTTCTTC. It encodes CATAPTSSYNEQFF.

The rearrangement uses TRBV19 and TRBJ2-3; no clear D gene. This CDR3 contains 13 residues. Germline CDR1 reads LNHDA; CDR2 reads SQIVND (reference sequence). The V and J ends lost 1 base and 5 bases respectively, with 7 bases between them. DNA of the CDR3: TGTGCCAGTAGTATAGTCGTACAAGATACGCAGTATTTT. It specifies CASSIVVQDTQYF.

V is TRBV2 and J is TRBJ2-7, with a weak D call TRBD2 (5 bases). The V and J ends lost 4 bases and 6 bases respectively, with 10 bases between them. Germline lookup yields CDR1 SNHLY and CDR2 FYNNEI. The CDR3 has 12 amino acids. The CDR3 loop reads CASSGRDGEQYV. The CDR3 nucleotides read TGTGCCAGCAGTGGACGGGATGGCGAGCAGTACGTC.

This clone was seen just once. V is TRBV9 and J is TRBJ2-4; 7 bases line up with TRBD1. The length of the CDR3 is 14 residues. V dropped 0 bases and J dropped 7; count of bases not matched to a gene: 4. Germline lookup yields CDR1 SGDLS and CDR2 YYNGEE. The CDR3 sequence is CASSVEGGGNIQYF. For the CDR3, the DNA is TGTGCCAGCAGCGTAGAAGGGGGCGGGAACATTCAGTACTTC. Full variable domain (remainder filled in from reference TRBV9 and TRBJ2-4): DSGVTQTPKHLITATGQRVTLRCSPRSGDLSVYWYQQSLDQGLQFLIQYYNGEERAKGNILERFSAQQFPDLHSELNLSSLELGDSALYFCASSVEGGGNIQYFGAGTRLSVL.

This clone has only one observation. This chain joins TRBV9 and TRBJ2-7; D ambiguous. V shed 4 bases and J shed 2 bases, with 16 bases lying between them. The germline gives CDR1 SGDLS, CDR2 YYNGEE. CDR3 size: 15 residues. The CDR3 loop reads CASSPLELPTYEQYF. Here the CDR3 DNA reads TGTGCCAGCAGCCCCCTCGAACTGCCAACCTACGAGCAGTACTTC.

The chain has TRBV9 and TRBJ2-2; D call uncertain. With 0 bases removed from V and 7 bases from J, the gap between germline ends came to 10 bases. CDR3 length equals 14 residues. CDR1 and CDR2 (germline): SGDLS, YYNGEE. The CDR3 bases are TGTGCCAGCAGCGTAGGTGGTTCGCTCGGGGAGCTGTTTTTT. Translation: CASSVGGSLGELFF.

CDR3 sequence: CASSLGPSGNNEQFF. The CDR3 nucleotides read TGTGCCAGCAGTCTCGGGCCTAGCGGGAACAATGAGCAGTTCTTC. This sequence joins TRBV6-6 and TRBJ2-1; TRBD2 aligns across 9 bases. With V trimmed by 5 bases and J by 5 bases, 7 bases remained unmatched. Germline V gene lookup returns CDR1 MNHNY and CDR2 SVGAGI (reference sequence). The CDR3 extends over 15 amino acids.

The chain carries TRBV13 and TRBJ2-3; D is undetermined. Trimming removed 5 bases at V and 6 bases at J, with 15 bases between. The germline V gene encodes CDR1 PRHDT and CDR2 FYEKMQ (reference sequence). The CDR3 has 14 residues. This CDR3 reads CASSPWTEADTQYF. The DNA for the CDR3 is TGTGCCAGCAGCCCGTGGACCGAAGCGGATACGCAGTATTTT.

The CDR3 nucleotides read TGTGCCAGCAGTGAAGGGAGCACTACCTACGAGCAGTACGTC. Translating it yields CASSEGSTTYEQYV. The chain combines TRBV6-1 with TRBJ2-7; D ambiguous. Trimming shortened V by 1 base and J by 2 bases, and 9 bases separated the two germline ends. This CDR3 has 14 amino acids. Germline V gene sequence: CDR1 MNHNS, CDR2 SASEGT.

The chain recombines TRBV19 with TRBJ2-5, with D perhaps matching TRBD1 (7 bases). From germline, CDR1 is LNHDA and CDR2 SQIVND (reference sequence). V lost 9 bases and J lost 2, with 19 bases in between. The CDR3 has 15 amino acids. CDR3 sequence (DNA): TGTGCCAGCCAGGAGGGGGCGGAACCACAAGAGACCCAGTACTTC. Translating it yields CASQEGAEPQETQYF. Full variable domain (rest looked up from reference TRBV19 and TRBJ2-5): DGGITQSPKYLFRKEGQNVTLSCEQNLNHDAMYWYRQDPGQGLRLIYYSQIVNDFQKGDIAEGYSVSREKKESFPLTVTSAQKNPTAFYLCASQEGAEPQETQYFGPGTRLLVL.

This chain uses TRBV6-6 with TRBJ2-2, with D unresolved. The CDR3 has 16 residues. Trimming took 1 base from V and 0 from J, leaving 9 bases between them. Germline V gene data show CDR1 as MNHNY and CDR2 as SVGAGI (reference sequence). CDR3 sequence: CASSYFDRPNTGELFF. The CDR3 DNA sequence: TGTGCCAGCAGTTACTTCGACCGGCCGAACACCGGGGAGCTGTTTTTT.

This chain's CDR3 is CASSLNPSYEQYF. The CDR3, as DNA: TGTGCCAGCAGCTTGAACCCTTCCTACGAGCAGTACTTC. The V gene is TRBV5-4, the J gene TRBJ2-7; D gene unclear. Germline CDR1 reads SGHNT; CDR2 reads YYREEE (reference sequence). The CDR3 totals 13 residues. Trimming removed 1 base at V and 1 base at J, with 6 bases between.